Sequencing of this T cell receptor (beta chain) was carried out in a study of identical twins. There are many counts of this clonotype. Its specificity is not known. Study-wide points: Sharing of beta out-of-frame sequences by twins showed a weaker excess.

Template switching created a universal primer site, and the cDNA included unique molecular identifiers. From the 5' RACE reads, TCRdb called clonotypes with MiXCR, one entry per CDR3 protein. This sample has 200,000 to 300,000 distinct CDR3 sequences, with 7.5% found just once. This CDR3 has 19 residues. Germline-derived CDR1 and CDR2 are MGHRA and YSYEKL. Deletions cut 2 bases from V and 0 bases from J, with 23 bases between. This same sample was also taken into another study, of yellow fever vaccine responses in identical twins.

Source material: CD8+ T cells sorted from blood. The sequence was obtained from a woman aged 18-29 years in good health. This chain links TRBV4-1 with TRBJ2-7, with D perhaps matching TRBD2 (6 bases). The CDR3 reads CASSQRAGEAGTLSYEQYF. The CDR3 DNA reads as TGCGCCAGCAGCCAAAGAGCAGGTGAGGCCGGGACTCTCTCCTACGAGCAGTACTTC.